This record covers a single T cell receptor beta chain. Its specificity is not known. Primers for the PCR totalled 60 Vbeta and 13 Jbeta. Assay used: immunoSEQ multiplex PCR; TCRdb lists only in-frame clones, some missing. The sample has about 170,000 clones; roughly 81% are singletons. This entry is derived from a study of cytomegalovirus exposure and HLA in healthy donors. Broader study findings: In vitro testing confirmed a few CMV-associated chains as specific for CMV antigens. Follow-up analysis later connected one missense variant in DCLRE1C with trimming of TCR beta V- and J-genes.

Germline-derived CDR1 and CDR2 are SGHTA and FQGNSA. This CDR3 is built from 16 residues. V lost 5 bases and J lost 2, with 16 bases in between. Sequencing was carried out using PBMCs. The chain employs TRBV7-2 and TRBJ1-3, with a tentative D call TRBD1 (6 bases). The TCR sequence derives from a man between 18 and 29 years old in good health and CMV-seropositive. The CDR3 DNA is TGTGCCAGCAGCGTATCCAGGGGACACACTGGAAACACCATATATTTT. This translates into CASSVSRGHTGNTIYF.